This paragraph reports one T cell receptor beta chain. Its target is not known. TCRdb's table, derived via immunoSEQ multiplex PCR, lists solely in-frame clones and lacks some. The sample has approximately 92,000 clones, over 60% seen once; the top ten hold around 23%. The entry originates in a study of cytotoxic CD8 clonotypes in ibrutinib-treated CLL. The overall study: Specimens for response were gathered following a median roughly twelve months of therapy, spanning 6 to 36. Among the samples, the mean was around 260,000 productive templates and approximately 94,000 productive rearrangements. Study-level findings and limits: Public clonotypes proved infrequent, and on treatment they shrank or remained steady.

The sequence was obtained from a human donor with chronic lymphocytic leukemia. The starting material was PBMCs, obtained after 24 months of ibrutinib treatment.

The chain's CDR3 is CASSPSQNTEAFF. The CDR3 DNA is TGTGCCAGCTCACCATCTCAGAACACTGAAGCTTTCTTT. The chain carries TRBV18 and TRBJ1-1; no reliable D call. V lost 2 bases to trimming and J lost 1 base, with 5 bases between them. Germline CDR1 reads KGHSH; CDR2 reads LQKENI. This CDR3 contains 13 residues.